The T cell receptor beta chain described here comes from a study of shared clonotypes between healthy human individuals. Study results and caveats: The genetic and exposure-history diversity represented was limited by few donors.

All of the donors resided in Nashville, Tennessee, and each was a Caucasian adult. CD4+ cells yielded CD45RA+ naive and CD45RA-negative memory subsets. This CDR3 has 15 amino acids. Germline lookup yields CDR1 LNHNV and CDR2 YYDKDF (reference sequence). The ends were cut back, 3 bases at V and 0 bases at J, with 10 bases in the middle. Measured with immunoSEQ multiplex PCR; TCRdb has only the in-frame clones, and not every one. This repertoire shows roughly 2.2 million clones, over 90% found once; its top ten account for under 0.45%. This clone was picked up one time. What it recognizes is unknown. The sequencing input was naive CD4+ T cells from PBMCs. As to subset: CD45RA+ positively selected. The chain carries TRBV15 and TRBJ2-3; no clear D. The TCR originated in a man aged 18 to 30 in good health. Some clones in this sample may be carry-over from other donors' samples. The CDR3 region is CATSSGQTSTDTQYF. CDR3 in DNA: TGTGCCACCAGCAGTGGCCAGACTAGCACAGATACGCAGTATTTT.